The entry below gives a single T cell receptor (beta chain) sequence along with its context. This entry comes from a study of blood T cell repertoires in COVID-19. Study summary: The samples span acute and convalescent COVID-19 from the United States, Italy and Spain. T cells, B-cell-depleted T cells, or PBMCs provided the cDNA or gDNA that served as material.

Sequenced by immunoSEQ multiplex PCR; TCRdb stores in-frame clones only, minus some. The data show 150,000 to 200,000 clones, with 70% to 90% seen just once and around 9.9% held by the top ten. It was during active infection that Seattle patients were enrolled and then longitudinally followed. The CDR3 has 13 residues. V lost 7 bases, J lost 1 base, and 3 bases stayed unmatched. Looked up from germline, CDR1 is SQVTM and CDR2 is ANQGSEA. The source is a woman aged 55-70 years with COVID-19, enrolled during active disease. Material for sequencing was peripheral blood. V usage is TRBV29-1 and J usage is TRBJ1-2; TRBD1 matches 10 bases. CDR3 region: CSGGTGDNYGYTF. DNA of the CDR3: TGCAGCGGGGGGACAGGGGATAACTATGGCTACACCTTC. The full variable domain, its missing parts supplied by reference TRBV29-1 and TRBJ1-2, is SAVISQKPSRDICQRGTSLTIQCQVDSQVTMMFWYRQQPGQSLTLIATANQGSEATYESGFVIDKFPISRPNLTFSTLTVSNMSPEDSSIYLCSGGTGDNYGYTFGSGTRLTVV.